The clone carrying this TCR beta chain was counted a few times. Antigen unknown. Germline lookup yields CDR1 DFQATT and CDR2 SNEGSKA (reference sequence). The CDR3 consists of 15 residues. V was pared by 6 bases and J by 9 bases, with 12 bases of the junction left unmatched. This entry belongs to a study of T-cell memory formation after mild COVID-19. TCRdb re-called the 5' RACE reads with MiXCR, one entry per CDR3 protein. The table has approximately 400,000 distinct CDR3 sequences, approximately 25% seen once. Study results and limitations: Clones shrinking from day 15 to 85 showed even CD4/CD8 mixes; later expanders tilted CD4+. Those CD4+ clones that contracted were mainly in CM and EM (CD8+ ones in EMRA).

Sequenced input: PBMCs or a T cell subset sorted from them (not recorded which). The clonotype originates from an adult woman who had mild COVID-19 (a few samples of this study predate the infection). Cell type and time point are not known. This chain joins TRBV20-1 and TRBJ2-1; TRBD2 aligns across 12 bases. CDR3 sequence reads: CSAIRTSGKYGEQFF. DNA of the CDR3: TGCAGTGCGATACGGACTAGCGGGAAGTATGGTGAGCAGTTCTTC.